This T cell receptor (beta chain) stems from a study of technical replicates of blood from several donors. Germline V lookup: CDR1 ENHRY, CDR2 SYGVKD. This CDR3 has 11 amino acids. Trimming cost V 11 bases and J 5 bases, with 13 bases left between them. Assay used: immunoSEQ multiplex PCR; TCRdb lists only in-frame clones, some missing. The sample contains tens of thousands of clones, around 93% of which appear only once. The chain carries TRBV10-3 and TRBJ2-7; D may be TRBD2 (7 bases). This receptor was taken from a human donor in good health. Some clones in this sample may be carry-over from other donors' samples. Material: PBMCs. The CDR3 DNA reads as TGTGCCGGAGGGGGGGGTAACGAGCAGTACTTC. It translates to CAGGGGNEQYF.